The T cell receptor beta chain under discussion was sequenced for a study of prognosis after radiotherapy for stage I lung cancer. Overall study: The patients comprised over 10 men and several women, spanning ages about 53 to 84 and having a median of about 70 years.

Multiplex PCR in two rounds served to amplify TCR beta CDR3 from genomic DNA. Primers specific to each TRBV and TRBJ gene were used in first-round PCR. The second PCR round used universal primers. MiXCR, applied by TCRdb to the multiplex PCR reads, yields one record per CDR3 protein. The sample lists approximately 18,000 distinct CDR3 sequences, over 15% seen once, with around 40% in the top ten. Germline CDR1 reads MNHNS; CDR2 reads SASEGT. V lost 5 bases to trimming and J lost 6 bases, with 8 bases between them. There are 12 residues in the CDR3. Overall study findings and caveats: Unique TCR clone counts fell after stereotactic body radiation therapy, median approximately 10,000 versus 7,000. The question of whether the expanded TCR clones were tumor-specific was not determined.

This clonotype occurred many times. Its antigen is still unknown. This sequence was found in a donor aged 50 or older with non-small cell lung cancer. The chain has TRBV6-1 and TRBJ2-4, with D perhaps matching TRBD1 (6 bases). Sequenced material: PBMCs, taken before or after stereotactic body radiation therapy (not recorded which). CDR3 in DNA: TGTGCCAGCAGTCCCAGGGGAAACATTCAGTACTTC. Translating it yields CASSPRGNIQYF.